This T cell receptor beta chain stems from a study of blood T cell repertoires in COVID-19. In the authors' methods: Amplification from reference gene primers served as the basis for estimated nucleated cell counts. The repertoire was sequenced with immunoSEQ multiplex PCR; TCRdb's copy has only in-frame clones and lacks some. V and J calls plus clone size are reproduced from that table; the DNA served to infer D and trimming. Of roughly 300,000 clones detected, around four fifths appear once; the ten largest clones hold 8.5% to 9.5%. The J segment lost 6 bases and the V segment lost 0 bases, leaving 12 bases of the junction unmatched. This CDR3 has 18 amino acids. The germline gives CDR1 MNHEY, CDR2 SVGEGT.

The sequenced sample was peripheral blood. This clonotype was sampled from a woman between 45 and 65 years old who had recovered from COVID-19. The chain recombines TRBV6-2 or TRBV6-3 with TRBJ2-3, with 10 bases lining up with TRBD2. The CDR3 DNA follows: TGTGCCAGCAGTTACTCTGCGGGGAAGCGGGGGGGTCTGGATACGCAGTATTTT. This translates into CASSYSAGKRGGLDTQYF.